The 18 T cell receptor beta chains in this list originate from one sample, sequenced in a study of T-cell reconstitution after alpha-beta-depleted transplantation in children. Preparing the TCRbeta library involved the use of unique molecular identifiers. TCRdb recomputed calls from the PCR reads with MiXCR, one row per CDR3 protein. The sample includes approximately 240,000 distinct CDR3 sequences, roughly a tenth seen only once; the top ten take 28%. The specimen comprised PBMCs, sampled before TCRalphabeta/CD19-depleted stem cell transplant. Receptor source: a child younger than two with acute myeloid leukemia, due to receive a stem cell transplant.

This clonotype was found many times. This chain links TRBV7-2 with TRBJ2-3; the D is unclear. Per germline, CDR1 SGHTA and CDR2 FQGNSA. Trimming stripped 0 bases from V and 5 bases from J, with 12 bases between. This CDR3 is built from 15 residues. CDR3 in amino acids: CASSLASLEVDTQYF. CDR3 in DNA: TGTGCCAGCAGCTTAGCAAGTCTAGAGGTAGATACGCAGTATTTT.

In its sample, this clonotype was seen many times. The chain employs TRBV10-2 and TRBJ2-2, with a weak D call TRBD2 (6 bases). Germline assignment: CDR1 WSHSY and CDR2 SAAADI. The V end was cut by 6 bases, the J end by 4 bases, with 12 bases between. CDR3 length equals 14 residues. The CDR3 region has the DNA TGCGCCAGCAGAATACTGGGACTCACCGGGGAGCTGTTTTTT. This codes for CASRILGLTGELFF.

This clonotype was counted ten times or more. This chain connects TRBV20-1 to TRBJ2-3, with TRBD2 identical over 9 bases. Germline CDR1 and CDR2: DFQATT and SNEGSKA (reference sequence). This CDR3 has 14 amino acids. J was trimmed by 6 bases and V by 6 bases; bases with no gene match: 10. The DNA of the CDR3 is TGCAGTGCGCGGGCTAGCGGGAATATGGATACGCAGTATTTT. This translates into CSARASGNMDTQYF.

The chain has TRBV15 and TRBJ2-1; D may correspond to TRBD1 or TRBD2 (5 bases each). The CDR3 loop spans 11 amino acids. Per germline, CDR1 LNHNV and CDR2 YYDKDF (reference sequence). Deletions cut 5 bases from V and 10 bases from J, with 9 bases between. The chain's CDR3 is CATSGGHEQFF. In DNA form, the CDR3 reads TGTGCCACCAGCGGGGGTCACGAGCAGTTCTTC.

The chain recombines TRBV4-2 with TRBJ2-4, with a tentative D call TRBD2 (5 bases). The ends were cut back, 0 bases at V and 0 bases at J, with 15 bases in the middle. CDR1 is LGHNA and CDR2 is YNFKEQ in the germline V gene. This CDR3 is 18 amino acids long. CDR3 amino acids: CASSQEVSGRLAKNIQYF. The CDR3 bases are TGTGCCAGCAGCCAAGAAGTCAGCGGTCGACTAGCCAAAAACATTCAGTACTTC.

The chain links TRBV5-5 to TRBJ2-5, with D hard to call. Germline V gene sequence: CDR1 SGHKS, CDR2 YYEKEE (reference sequence). CDR3 length: 13 amino acids. Trimming took off 2 bases at V and 0 bases at J, with 5 bases between the two ends. The chain's CDR3 is CASSFYYQETQYF. Here the CDR3 DNA reads TGTGCCAGCAGCTTTTATTACCAAGAGACCCAGTACTTC.

There are many counts of this clonotype. This rearrangement joins TRBV24-1 to TRBJ2-2; D possibly corresponds to TRBD1 (6 bases). In germline, CDR1 is KGHDR, CDR2 SFDVKD. Trimming stripped 0 bases from V and 4 bases from J, with 8 bases between. The CDR3 extends over 15 amino acids. The CDR3 DNA follows: TGTGCCACCAGTGATTTGCCACAGGGCACCGGGGAGCTGTTTTTT. This codes for CATSDLPQGTGELFF.

Regarding this clonotype: The germline gene is not matched at one end of the junction; a read error may be the cause. The rearrangement links TRBV25-1 to TRBJ1-1; no clear D. This CDR3 is built from 13 residues. CDR1 and CDR2 (germline): MGHDK, SYGVNS. CDR3 DNA: TGTACCAGCAGTCTAGAAGCGGACGCCGGGGCTTTCTTT. Translation: CTSSLEADAGAFF.

This clonotype appeared many times. The chain joins TRBV6-5 to TRBJ2-5; TRBD2 aligns across 16 bases. Trimming at V came to 6 bases and at J to 6 bases, leaving 7 bases not matched to a gene. This CDR3 is built from 16 residues. Germline loops: CDR1 MNHEY, CDR2 SVGAGI. This chain's CDR3 is CASSGTSGRVVKTQYF. CDR3 DNA: TGTGCCAGCAGCGGGACTAGCGGGAGGGTAGTGAAGACCCAGTACTTC.

This clonotype was observed many times. The chain joins TRBV7-8 to TRBJ2-5; D is ambiguous. This CDR3 comprises 15 residues. Germline CDR1 and CDR2: SGHVS and FQNEAQ. The V gene lost 2 bases and the J gene lost 4 bases, with 14 bases spanning the gap. The CDR3 loop is CASSLLGHERETQYF. The DNA of the CDR3 is TGTGCCAGCAGCTTACTAGGCCACGAGAGAGAGACCCAGTACTTC.

This clonotype was seen repeatedly, ten times or more. J is TRBJ2-5 and V is TRBV5-6; 11 nucleotides align to TRBD2. The CDR3 runs to 16 residues. Germline trimming cut 1 base from V and 7 bases from J; bases unmatched to any gene: 9. From germline, CDR1 is SGHDT and CDR2 YYEEEE. DNA for the CDR3: TGTGCCAGCAGCTTGATAGCGGGAGGGCCCGAAGGGACCCAGTACTTC. Translated, it gives CASSLIAGGPEGTQYF.

A remark on this clonotype: A much more abundant neighbour one base away suggests this may be a read error. This chain joins TRBV11-2 and TRBJ2-1; TRBD1 aligns across 10 bases. The V gene end was trimmed by 5 bases and the J gene end by 6 bases; junction bases not matched to a gene: 7. There are 15 residues in the CDR3. Looked up from germline, CDR1 is SGHAT and CDR2 is FQNNGV. In DNA form, the CDR3 reads TGTGCCAGCAGCGTAGGACAGGGGGGGTCCAATGAGCAGTTCTTC. Protein: CASSVGQGGSNEQFF.

This clonotype was counted at least ten times. This chain joins TRBV5-1 and TRBJ2-1; D is unresolved. Germline V gene sequence: CDR1 SGHRS, CDR2 YFSETQ. The CDR3 has 12 residues. Between the trimmed V and J ends, which lost 4 bases and 5 bases, there was a span of 7 bases. The CDR3: CASSRGHNEQFF. CDR3 sequence (DNA): TGCGCCAGCAGCCGCGGCCACAATGAGCAGTTCTTC.

In its sample, this clonotype was seen many times. The chain recombines TRBV12-3 or TRBV12-4 with TRBJ1-2, with D perhaps matching TRBD1 (6 bases). Trimming took off 5 bases at V and 8 bases at J, with 12 bases between the two ends. This CDR3 region has 12 residues. CDR3 DNA sequence: TGTGCCAGCAGTCCTGGGGGGCTAGGCTACACCTTC. This gives the protein CASSPGGLGYTF.

In its sample, this clonotype was seen many times. The chain employs TRBV5-6 and TRBJ2-7; 11 bases are a match to TRBD2. Germline V gene data show CDR1 as SGHDT and CDR2 as YYEEEE. The CDR3 has 17 amino acids. J was trimmed by 0 bases and V by 0 bases; bases with no gene match: 5. CDR3 sequence (DNA): TGTGCCAGCAGCTTGGGACTAGCGGGGCCGAGCTCCTACGAGCAGTACTTC. It translates to CASSLGLAGPSSYEQYF.

This clonotype showed up many times. J is TRBJ2-7 and V is TRBV12-3 or TRBV12-4; D is unresolved. Trimming stripped 5 bases from V and 3 bases from J, with 11 bases between. The length of the CDR3 is 13 residues. The CDR3 is CASSDGPGYEQYF. In DNA form, the CDR3 reads TGTGCCAGCAGTGATGGCCCAGGCTACGAGCAGTACTTC.

This clonotype was observed many times. The chain links TRBV20-1 to TRBJ2-7; D may correspond to TRBD1 or TRBD2 (5 bases each). This CDR3 is 13 amino acids long. CDR1 is DFQATT, CDR2 SNEGSKA, per germline (reference sequence). Trimming removed 6 bases at V and 2 bases at J, with 14 bases between. CDR3 region: CSALRDRAYEQYF. As DNA, the CDR3 is TGCAGTGCCCTCCGGGACCGAGCCTACGAGCAGTACTTC.

This clonotype was detected ten times or more. This rearrangement joins TRBV20-1 to TRBJ2-7; 10 bases map to TRBD1. Losses at the gene ends were 2 bases for V and 5 bases for J; bases not matched to a gene: 9. This CDR3 has 15 amino acids. Germline CDR1 reads DFQATT; CDR2 reads SNEGSKA (reference sequence). CDR3 region: CSARSGGQGYHEQYF. In DNA, the CDR3 is TGCAGTGCTAGATCCGGGGGACAGGGGTACCACGAGCAGTACTTC.